This TCR beta chain originates from a study of T cell clonality in common variable immunodeficiency. There are many counts of this clone. Its antigen remains unknown. The CDR3 goes on 3 residues after the read ends, and that part is filled in from the germline J gene. Some clones are missing from TCRdb's copy, which holds only in-frame ones; the method was immunoSEQ multiplex PCR. The sample holds some 2,500 clones, and no clone turns up only once. Study results and caveats: Patient heterogeneity in the CVID cohort limited correlations between repertoire features and clinical complications. In common variable immunodeficiency, TCR beta chains reportedly carried fewer deletions and N-nucleotide insertions. Compared with healthy controls, CVID subjects showed increased TCRbeta clonality, mostly in about a third. What drives increased CVID clonality needs T cell subpopulation sequencing.

Germline-derived CDR1 and CDR2 are MNHEY and SVGEGT. Trimming took 2 bases from V and 2 from J, leaving 10 bases between them. This CDR3 comprises 15 residues. This clonotype was sampled from a human donor with common variable immunodeficiency. This chain connects TRBV6-2 or TRBV6-3 to TRBJ2-1; D gene ambiguous. The sample consisted of peripheral blood mononuclear cells. The part of the CDR3 DNA that was read is TGTGCCAGCAGTTACCAGGCAGGAACCTACAATGAG. As protein: CASSYQAGTYNE. The complete CDR3 sequence is CASSYQAGTYNEQFF.